This T cell receptor beta chain originates from a study of tumor-infiltrating lymphocytes in primary liver carcinoma. Remarks on this clonotype: Its antigen is not identified.

This CDR3 region has 14 residues. The germline gives CDR1 MDHEN, CDR2 SYDVKM. Trimming took off 6 bases at V and 6 bases at J, with 17 bases between the two ends. Broader study findings: Only about 8-25% of top clones appeared in all five tumor regions.

DNA and RNA were both co-extracted from about 19-30 mg of bulk tissue that had not been sorted. Production of TCR beta cDNA used around 0.45 ug total RNA together with a constant-region primer. Investigators got TCR beta libraries out of three nested multiplex PCR rounds, done with slightly modified ARM-PCR. PCR rounds one and two used TRBV1-TRBV30 forward primers with a C-beta reverse primer for around 9 cycles each. TCRdb itself ran the multiplex PCR reads through MiXCR, one entry per CDR3 protein. The sample has 80,000 or so distinct CDR3 sequences, about two thirds seen once. The receptor was derived from a woman aged 55-69 years with primary liver carcinoma and hepatitis B virus infection. Sequenced material: liver tumor tissue from sampling region 4. Subset here: tumor region T4, right-lateral pole. The chain employs TRBV28 and TRBJ1-2; weak D call: TRBD1 (5 bases). In DNA form, the CDR3 reads TGTGCCAGCAGGATATGTGGGGGAAACCATGGCTACACCTTC. Protein sequence: CASRICGGNHGYTF.